Listed here are 26 T cell receptor beta chains from one sample, sequenced in a study of T cells after yellow fever vaccination. Each CDR3 protein gets one entry after TCRdb re-called the 5' RACE reads with MiXCR. The table records 300,000 or so distinct CDR3 sequences, 6.8% of them present only once. The sample here was PBMCs, taken approximately 47 days after the first yellow fever vaccination. Source of these receptors: a man aged 18-30 years who received the YFV17D yellow fever vaccine.

V usage is TRBV6-5 and J usage is TRBJ2-5, with D perhaps TRBD1 or TRBD2 (5 bases each). The length of the CDR3 is 15 residues. V was shortened by 2 bases and J by 5 bases, with 15 bases between the two germline ends. CDR1 is MNHEY, CDR2 SVGAGI, per germline. In DNA, the CDR3 is TGTGCCAGCAGTTACCAGGGACCAGCGGTGGAGACCCAGTACTTC. Translating gives CASSYQGPAVETQYF.

The CDR3 bases are TGTGCCAGCAGCGCACCCAGGCAGGGTCCTCATTCACCCCTCCACTTT. It yields the protein CASSAPRQGPHSPLHF. This chain connects TRBV7-9 to TRBJ1-6, with D maybe TRBD1 (5 bases). The V and J ends lost 5 bases and 8 bases respectively, with 19 bases between them. CDR3 size: 16 residues. CDR1 is SEHNR and CDR2 is FQNEAQ in the germline V gene (reference sequence). The whole variable domain, filled in from reference TRBV7-9 and TRBJ1-6, reads DTGVSQNPRHKITKRGQNVTFRCDPISEHNRLYWYRQTLGQGPEFLTYFQNEAQLEKSRLLSDRFSAERPKGSFSTLEIQRTEQGDSAMYLCASSAPRQGPHSPLHFGNGTRLTVT.

The chain couples TRBV20-1 to TRBJ1-4; no firm D call. Germline loops: CDR1 DFQATT, CDR2 SNEGSKA (reference sequence). The CDR3 consists of 15 residues. Between the trimmed V and J ends, which lost 0 bases and 7 bases, there was a span of 15 bases. The CDR3: CSARDPRELREKLFF. In DNA form, the CDR3 reads TGCAGTGCTAGAGATCCACGAGAGCTTCGTGAAAAACTGTTTTTT.

The chain has TRBV20-1 and TRBJ1-1, with D perhaps matching TRBD1 (6 bases). There are 13 residues in the CDR3. Trimming took off 4 bases at V and 3 bases at J, with 12 bases between the two ends. The germline gives CDR1 DFQATT, CDR2 SNEGSKA (reference sequence). In DNA, the CDR3 is TGCAGTGCTAACAGGGAAAGGCACACTGAAGCTTTCTTT. Translating it yields CSANRERHTEAFF.

J is TRBJ2-2 and V is TRBV5-1; a weak D match, TRBD2 (5 bases). V dropped 0 bases and J dropped 4 bases, with 16 bases sitting between them. Germline CDR1 and CDR2: SGHRS and YFSETQ. This CDR3 is 17 amino acids long. This CDR3 is CASSLAVGQAGTGELFF. The CDR3 bases are TGCGCCAGCAGCTTGGCCGTTGGCCAGGCGGGCACCGGGGAGCTGTTTTTT.

The V call is TRBV5-1, the J call TRBJ1-2; D remains unclear. V was clipped by 0 bases and J by 8 bases, with 20 bases between them. There are 16 residues in the CDR3. Germline-derived CDR1 and CDR2 are SGHRS and YFSETQ. The CDR3 region has the DNA TGCGCCAGCAGCTTGGGGAGTTTGACTGGGCCCGCAGGCTACACCTTC. As protein: CASSLGSLTGPAGYTF. Full variable domain (rest looked up from reference TRBV5-1 and TRBJ1-2): KAGVTQTPRYLIKTRGQQVTLSCSPISGHRSVSWYQQTPGQGLQFLFEYFSETQRNKGNFPGRFSGRQFSNSRSEMNVSTLELGDSALYLCASSLGSLTGPAGYTFGSGTRLTVV.

The rearrangement joins TRBV3-1 to TRBJ2-7; D is perhaps TRBD2 (5 bases). Germline assignment: CDR1 LGHDT and CDR2 YNNKEL (reference sequence). V lost 2 bases and J lost 2, with 16 bases in between. This CDR3 region has 16 residues. The CDR3 reads CASSQSVRGATYEQYF. CDR3 bases: TGTGCCAGCAGCCAAAGCGTCCGGGGAGCAACCTACGAGCAGTACTTC.

V gene TRBV6-1 combines with J gene TRBJ2-2; maybe TRBD2 (6 bases). Per the germline V gene, CDR1 is MNHNS and CDR2 is SASEGT. Trimming removed 8 bases from V and 1 base from J, with 8 bases in between. The CDR3 totals 13 residues. The CDR3 here is CASGSGNTGELFF. The DNA of the CDR3 is TGTGCCAGCGGTAGCGGGAACACCGGGGAGCTGTTTTTT.

The chain joins TRBV5-1 to TRBJ2-6; D call uncertain. V was clipped by 0 bases and J by 5 bases, with 18 bases between them. CDR3 length equals 18 residues. Germline-derived CDR1 and CDR2 are SGHRS and YFSETQ. This CDR3 is CASSLVDGRQGWANVLTF. CDR3 coding DNA: TGCGCCAGCAGCTTGGTGGACGGGCGGCAAGGGTGGGCCAACGTCCTGACTTTC.

The V call is TRBV21-1, the J call TRBJ2-7; the table names TRBD1, a call not compared with the DNA. TRBV21-1 constitutes a pseudogene. The CDR3 is 15 residues long. CDR3 sequence reads: CASLRTGTGWYEQYV. In DNA form, the CDR3 reads TGTGCCAGCTTACGAACCGGGACAGGGTGGTACGAGCAGTACGTC.

This clonotype was counted a few times. In nucleotides, the CDR3 is TGTGCCAGCAGTGAATCGGGATCCGGAAACACCATATATTTT. Protein sequence: CASSESGSGNTIYF. The chain combines TRBV25-1 with TRBJ1-3; D unresolved. Germline CDR1 and CDR2: MGHDK and SYGVNS. The CDR3 runs to 14 residues. V lost 1 base to trimming and J lost 4 bases, with 8 bases between them.

The chain combines TRBV9 with TRBJ1-2, with D possibly being TRBD1 (5 bases). Germline CDR1 is SGDLS and CDR2 is YYNGEE. This CDR3 has 15 residues. V gave up 0 bases and J gave up 4 bases, with 13 bases separating them. CDR3 DNA: TGTGCCAGCAGCGTAGCCCCCAGGGTCGGCTATGGCTACACCTTC. Amino acids: CASSVAPRVGYGYTF.

V usage is TRBV5-1 and J usage is TRBJ1-1; perhaps TRBD1 as D (5 bases). CDR3 length: 14 residues. Germline V gene lookup returns CDR1 SGHRS and CDR2 YFSETQ. The ends were cut back, 1 base at V and 4 bases at J, with 11 bases in the middle. The CDR3 DNA is TGCGCCAGCAGCTTGCCGGACGGGGGCACTGAAGCTTTCTTT. Its translation: CASSLPDGGTEAFF.

The table lists this clonotype with a few counts. The chain combines TRBV7-9 with TRBJ1-5; D unclear. This CDR3 contains 14 residues. Trimming removed 5 bases from V and 3 bases from J, with 11 bases in between. CDR1 and CDR2 from the germline V gene are SEHNR and FQNEAQ (reference sequence). The CDR3 protein is CASSPDGTNQPQHF. The CDR3 DNA reads as TGTGCCAGCAGCCCCGACGGAACCAATCAGCCCCAGCATTTT.

This clonotype occurred many times. The rearrangement uses TRBV5-5 and TRBJ2-2, with D unclear. Germline-derived CDR1 and CDR2 are SGHKS and YYEKEE (reference sequence). The CDR3 covers 15 residues. The germline V and J ends were trimmed by 0 bases and 4 bases, with 10 bases remaining between them. The chain's CDR3 is CASSLGELITGELFF. The CDR3 DNA reads TGTGCCAGCAGCTTGGGAGAGCTGATCACCGGGGAGCTGTTTTTT.

The chain combines TRBV5-1 with TRBJ1-2; D is unclear. CDR1 and CDR2 from the germline V gene are SGHRS and YFSETQ. This CDR3 spans 13 amino acids. V was clipped by 3 bases and J by 6 bases, with 12 bases between them. In DNA, the CDR3 is TGCGCCAGCAGCTCCCCCGGCGGAGATGGCTACACCTTC. Encoded protein: CASSSPGGDGYTF.

This clonotype was seen a handful of times. The chain uses TRBV5-1 and TRBJ2-7; 12 positions agree with TRBD2. This CDR3 contains 15 residues. V dropped 3 bases and J dropped 6; count of bases not matched to a gene: 7. From germline, CDR1 is SGHRS and CDR2 YFSETQ. The chain's CDR3 is CASSSSSGGAGEQYF. CDR3 nucleotides: TGCGCCAGCAGCTCCTCTAGCGGGGGGGCCGGCGAGCAGTACTTC.

Ten or more counts support this clonotype. This rearrangement joins TRBV12-3 or TRBV12-4 to TRBJ1-2; a possible D gene is TRBD1 (5 bases). The CDR3 covers 13 residues. The V end was cut by 8 bases, the J end by 4 bases, with 14 bases between. CDR3 region: CASRQGGGYGYTF. The CDR3 DNA sequence: TGTGCCAGCCGCCAGGGCGGGGGCTATGGCTACACCTTC.

This clonotype was detected many times. The chain recombines TRBV5-1 with TRBJ2-1; the D gene could be TRBD1 or TRBD2 (5 bases each). Germline V gene lookup returns CDR1 SGHRS and CDR2 YFSETQ. The V and J ends lost 2 bases and 5 bases respectively, with 14 bases between them. This CDR3 has 15 residues. The CDR3 protein is CASSFLRRGDNEQFF. As DNA, the CDR3 is TGCGCCAGCAGCTTCCTTAGACGGGGCGACAATGAGCAGTTCTTC.

This clonotype has a handful of counts. This rearrangement joins TRBV3-1 to TRBJ1-2; unclear D gene. The ends were cut back, 7 bases at V and 0 bases at J, with 15 bases in the middle. The CDR3 covers 15 residues. CDR1 and CDR2 from the germline V gene are LGHDT and YNNKEL (reference sequence). CDR3 region: CASTISGEANYGYTF. As DNA, the CDR3 is TGTGCCAGCACCATCTCGGGAGAAGCTAACTATGGCTACACCTTC.

This clonotype was found a few times. V usage is TRBV5-6 and J usage is TRBJ2-5; TRBD1 agrees at 9 bases. This CDR3 region has 16 residues. Germline CDR1 reads SGHDT; CDR2 reads YYEEEE. V lost 4 bases, J lost 1 base, and 8 bases stayed unmatched. The CDR3, as DNA: TGTGCCAGCAGCGCCCGACAGGGGGGACCCCAAGAGACCCAGTACTTC. Translated, it gives CASSARQGGPQETQYF.

The genes are TRBV20-1 and TRBJ1-1, with a possible D match to TRBD1 (5 bases). CDR1 and CDR2 (germline): DFQATT, SNEGSKA (reference sequence). The CDR3 is made up of 17 amino acids. Trimming took 0 bases from V and 1 from J, leaving 18 bases between them. The CDR3 DNA reads as TGCAGTGCTAGAGATGTTGCAATTGGCAGGGCGAACACTGAAGCTTTCTTT. Translation gives CSARDVAIGRANTEAFF.

This clonotype showed up just a few times. This chain links TRBV30 with TRBJ1-1; D may be TRBD1 (6 bases). The CDR3 consists of 12 residues. Germline assignment: CDR1 GTSNPN and CDR2 SVGIG (reference sequence). V was clipped by 0 bases and J by 8 bases, with 10 bases between them. The CDR3, as DNA: TGTGCCTGGAGTGTGGGGGGGGCAGAAGCTTTCTTT. This translates into CAWSVGGAEAFF.

This clonotype was found a few times. The chain combines TRBV7-3 with TRBJ1-2, with TRBD1 identical over 8 bases. CDR3 length: 15 amino acids. Germline trimming cut 2 bases from V and 4 bases from J; bases unmatched to any gene: 6. From germline, CDR1 is SGHTA and CDR2 FQGTGA. CDR3: CASSLHGQGSYGYTF. CDR3 coding DNA: TGTGCCAGCAGCTTACACGGACAGGGAAGCTATGGCTACACCTTC.

This clonotype was recorded a few times. J is TRBJ1-2 and V is TRBV7-2; the match to TRBD1 covers 7 bases. The V segment lost 5 bases and the J segment 8 bases; nucleotides outside the gene matches: 11. Germline lookup yields CDR1 SGHTA and CDR2 FQGNSA. The CDR3 extends over 14 amino acids. CDR3: CASSPPDRVRGYTF. The CDR3 nucleotides are TGTGCCAGCAGCCCACCCGACAGGGTACGGGGCTACACCTTC.

This clonotype was counted many times. The genes are TRBV5-1 and TRBJ2-1; D gene uncertain. The CDR3 contains 13 residues. Germline assignment: CDR1 SGHRS and CDR2 YFSETQ. V was trimmed by 1 base and J by 9 bases, leaving 11 bases between them. Written as DNA, the CDR3 is TGCGCCAGCAGCTTGCGTCCCGAACGTGAGCAGTTCTTC. Amino acid sequence: CASSLRPEREQFF.